These T cell receptor beta chains were read from a single sample in a study of T-cell reconstitution after alpha-beta-depleted transplantation in children. TCRdb analysed the PCR reads with MiXCR anew, one entry per CDR3 protein. The sample carries around 450,000 distinct CDR3 sequences, approximately 41% recorded once. The source material was PBMCs, sampled before TCRalphabeta/CD19-depleted stem cell transplant. The source is a girl aged 2 to 9 with aplastic anemia, due to receive a stem cell transplant. CDR3s include the opening cysteine and the closing phenylalanine or tryptophan. The order of the fields is D gene, J gene, clone size, V gene, CDR3 DNA, CDR3 protein. A D gene is named only where the DNA matches it firmly. Only part of the rows carry a size: once, few, many, or a class if the clone is expanded.

-,TRBJ2-7,-,TRBV5-6,TGTGCCAGCAGCTCCGGTTACCCTTCCAACGAGCAGTACTTC,CASSSGYPSNEQYF
TRBD1,TRBJ2-7,-,TRBV7-2,TGTGCCAGCAGCGCCCGGGACAGGGGGCGCTACGAGCAGTACTTC,CASSARDRGRYEQYF
TRBD1,TRBJ2-2,-,TRBV11-2,TGTGCCAGCAGCTTAGTCGGACAGGGGTGGGGCGCGCTCGGGGAGCTGTTTTTT,CASSLVGQGWGALGELFF
TRBD2,TRBJ2-5,-,TRBV20-1,TGCAGTACCACGGGGACTAGCGGGGACAAGACCCAGTACTTC,CSTTGTSGDKTQYF
-,TRBJ2-3,few,TRBV7-6,TGTGCCAGCAGCCAACCCGGGGGTACGCAGTATTTT,CASSQPGGTQYF
TRBD2,TRBJ2-1,many,TRBV5-1,TGCGCCAGCAGCTCAACTAGCGCCGTAGGGGTAAATGAGCAGTTCTTC,CASSSTSAVGVNEQFF
-,TRBJ2-1,-,TRBV28,TGTGCCAGCAGTTTAGGGGGGTACCTACATGAGCAGTTCTTC,CASSLGGYLHEQFF
-,TRBJ2-1,-,TRBV6-5,TGTGCCAGCAGTTACTCGATGCTACCCAGATACAATGAGCAGTTCTTC,CASSYSMLPRYNEQFF
-,TRBJ2-1,-,TRBV7-8,TGTGCCAGCAGCCCGCTCCTCGGAACGCAATACAATGAGCAGTTCTTC,CASSPLLGTQYNEQFF
TRBD1,TRBJ2-7,many,TRBV6-5,TGTGCCAGCAGTCGGGACAGAGACTCCTACGAGCAGTACTTC,CASSRDRDSYEQYF
-,TRBJ2-7,-,TRBV27,TGTGCCAGCAGTCGGACTATAGCAGGGAGGTACGAGCAGTACTTC,CASSRTIAGRYEQYF
TRBD2,TRBJ2-1,-,TRBV2,TGTGCCAGCAGTGAAAATGGAGTTTGGGGGGGGGACCAACAGCAGTTCTTC,CASSENGVWGGDQQQFF
TRBD1,TRBJ2-7,-,TRBV5-1,TGCGCCACCCGACCGGGACAGGGTTTGGGAGAGCAGTACTTC,CATRPGQGLGEQYF
-,TRBJ1-1,-,TRBV6-5,TGTGCCAGCAGTTATACCTCGAACACTGAAGCTTTCTTT,CASSYTSNTEAFF
-,TRBJ2-3,-,TRBV20-1,TGCAGTGCTAGTGGGCGGAAGGGCATCCATACGCAGTATTTT,CSASGRKGIHTQYF
-,TRBJ2-7,few,TRBV5-1,TGCGCCAGCAATGTCGGGACGGCCGAATCCTACGAGCAGTACTTC,CASNVGTAESYEQYF
TRBD1,TRBJ2-7,many,TRBV6-5,TGTGCCAGCAGTTTGGGACAGGGGGGCAACGAGCAGTACTTC,CASSLGQGGNEQYF
-,TRBJ2-1,-,TRBV4-1,TGCGCCAGCAGCCAAGATTGGCTCATCCAGTTCTTC,CASSQDWLIQFF